Shown below are 30 T cell receptor beta chains from a single sample sequenced in a study of vaccination and CD4 T cells after COVID-19 (dated by TCRdb to the early 2020s). Which antigens these TCRs recognize remains unknown. Library generation was performed with PCR. Sequencing used an Illumina iSeq 100. At the Johns Hopkins FTIC core, DNA from the cultured CD4+ T cells underwent TCR sequencing with the Oncomine TCR Beta short-read assay. TCRdb ran its own pipeline on the public reads, namely fastp trimming at Q25 and MiXCR clone calling, and kept in-frame beta chains. Rows merge per CDR3 protein into single entries with the most common DNA and genes. The sample table contains 20,000 or so distinct CDR3 sequences; only one count was recorded for approximately 53% of them. 5% to 7% of the sample rests with the top ten. Reading the label with the study, this specimen's treatment or condition is: roughly ten-day PBMC culture with coronavirus spike peptide pools or control peptides (ViraFEST assay).

The sequenced material came from CD4+ T cells from blood, cultured in vitro. Every receptor here comes from a human donor who had recovered from COVID-19.

The chain combines TRBV4-3 with TRBJ1-1; D not resolved. V lost 2 bases and J lost 4, with 14 bases in between. Germline loops: CDR1 LGHNA, CDR2 YSLEER. This CDR3 has 15 amino acids. This chain's CDR3 is CASSQIIGRGTEAFF. The CDR3 DNA sequence: TGCGCCAGCAGCCAAATAATTGGACGGGGCACTGAAGCTTTCTTT.

J is TRBJ2-1 and V is TRBV15; 7 bases align to TRBD1. This CDR3 has 16 amino acids. Per the germline V gene, CDR1 is LNHNV and CDR2 is YYDKDF (reference sequence). Trimming removed 1 base from V and 10 bases from J; junction bases left unmatched: 13. In DNA form, the CDR3 reads TGTGCCACCAGCAGAGCCGGGACAGCTCACGCCCGCGAGCAGTTCTTC. This gives the protein CATSRAGTAHAREQFF.

The gene calls are TRBV2 and TRBJ1-1; no reliable D call. Per the germline V gene, CDR1 is SNHLY and CDR2 is FYNNEI. The CDR3 consists of 13 residues. Deletions cut 2 bases from V and 2 bases from J, with 6 bases between. The DNA of the CDR3 is TGTGCCAGCAGTGAACAGCTAAACACTGAAGCTTTCTTT. It translates to CASSEQLNTEAFF.

This clonotype was detected a few times. The genes are TRBV6-1 and TRBJ2-2, with D possibly TRBD2 on 6 matching bases. V lost 4 bases and J 5 bases, leaving 11 bases between the germline ends. Germline V gene lookup returns CDR1 MNHNS and CDR2 SASEGT. This CDR3 is 14 amino acids long. The CDR3 region is CASSADRETGELFF. The CDR3 coding sequence is TGTGCCAGCAGTGCTGATCGGGAGACCGGGGAGCTGTTTTTT.

CDR3 bases: TGTGCCAGCAGCCTTAGCGCGGGGGTCACCGGGGAGCTGTTTTTT. Its protein product is CASSLSAGVTGELFF. V is TRBV7-3 and J is TRBJ2-2; TRBD2 agrees at 7 bases. The germline V gene encodes CDR1 SGHTA and CDR2 FQGTGA. The CDR3 sequence is 15 residues long. Trimming removed 5 bases from V and 4 bases from J; junction bases left unmatched: 7.

The rearrangement links TRBV7-6 to TRBJ2-7; D is unresolved. The CDR3 is 14 residues long. Per the germline V gene, CDR1 is SGHVS and CDR2 is FNYEAQ. Trimming pared 2 bases from V and 4 bases from J, leaving 12 bases between. The CDR3, as DNA: TGTGCCAGCAGCTTATTCGGTGACCCTTACGAGCAGTACTTC. Encoded protein: CASSLFGDPYEQYF.

In this sample, this clonotype turned up a few times. The V and J genes are TRBV5-1 and TRBJ1-1, with 8 bases aligning to TRBD1. CDR1 is SGHRS and CDR2 is YFSETQ in the germline V gene. The V segment lost 4 bases and the J segment 1 base; nucleotides outside the gene matches: 3. This CDR3 contains 14 residues. For the CDR3, the DNA is TGCGCCAGCAGCCTCGGGACAGGGAACACTGAAGCTTTCTTT. This encodes CASSLGTGNTEAFF.

This clonotype was seen only a few times. CDR3 amino acids: CSAVLPGQHNEKLFF. The CDR3 nucleotides read TGCAGTGCTGTCTTACCGGGACAGCATAATGAAAAACTGTTTTTT. The V and J genes are TRBV20-1 and TRBJ1-4; 7 nucleotides agree with TRBD1. Per germline, CDR1 DFQATT and CDR2 SNEGSKA (reference sequence). The CDR3 consists of 15 residues. Trimming at V came to 5 bases and at J to 4 bases, leaving 10 bases not matched to a gene.

The chain couples TRBV7-9 to TRBJ1-2; unclear D gene. The CDR3 loop spans 13 amino acids. Trimming removed 3 bases from V and 6 bases from J, with 11 bases in between. Germline V CDR1 and CDR2: SEHNR, FQNEAQ (reference sequence). CDR3 amino acids: CASSFGVGDGYTF. CDR3 bases: TGTGCCAGCAGCTTCGGAGTTGGCGATGGCTACACCTTC.

Concerning this clonotype itself: An end of the junction differs from the germline gene, which may be a read error. The chain has TRBV6-5 and TRBJ2-1; D gene unclear. The germline gives CDR1 MNHEY, CDR2 SVGAGI. CDR3 size: 12 residues. CDR3 in amino acids: CASSYSHNEQFF. The CDR3 bases are TGTGCCAGCAGTTACTCCCACAATGAGCAGTTCTTC.

This chain connects TRBV27 to TRBJ2-7, with 8 bases that match TRBD1. The germline gives CDR1 MNHEY, CDR2 SMNVEV (reference sequence). V was pared by 3 bases and J by 4 bases, with 5 bases of the junction left unmatched. The CDR3 totals 14 residues. For the CDR3, the DNA is TGTGCCAGCAGTTTCCAGGGGGCCCTATACGAGCAGTACTTC. This sequence encodes CASSFQGALYEQYF.

V and J are TRBV7-9 and TRBJ1-4, with 10 bases that match TRBD1. V trimming: 5 bases; J trimming: 5 bases; junction bases outside the gene matches: 14. This CDR3 has 18 residues. Germline V gene data show CDR1 as SEHNR and CDR2 as FQNEAQ (reference sequence). CDR3 in DNA: TGTGCCAGCAGCCTCGGTTGGACAGGGGGTAGAGTCAATGAAAAACTGTTTTTT. The encoded protein is CASSLGWTGGRVNEKLFF.

The chain has TRBV20-1 and TRBJ1-2; no clear D. This CDR3 spans 13 amino acids. The V end lost 0 bases, the J end lost 5 bases, and 10 bases lay between the germline ends. CDR1 DFQATT and CDR2 SNEGSKA come from the germline V gene (reference sequence). This CDR3 is CSAREEGKYGYTF. The CDR3 nucleotides are TGCAGTGCTAGAGAAGAGGGCAAGTATGGCTACACCTTC.

V and J are TRBV25-1 and TRBJ1-2, with TRBD1 matching 7 bases. V was pared by 4 bases and J by 2 bases, with 7 bases of the junction left unmatched. This CDR3 contains 15 residues. Germline lookup yields CDR1 MGHDK and CDR2 SYGVNS. CDR3 sequence (DNA): TGTGCCAGCAGTGCGACAGGGACTCTCAACTATGGCTACACCTTC. It yields the protein CASSATGTLNYGYTF.

In this sample, this clonotype turned up a few times. The gene calls are TRBV11-3 and TRBJ1-1; unclear D gene. Germline lookup yields CDR1 SGHNT and CDR2 YENEEA. V lost 2 bases and J lost 3, with 10 bases in between. The CDR3 length is 14 residues. CDR3 bases: TGTGCCAGCAGCTTATCTGGGGTCGACACTGAAGCTTTCTTT. Its protein is CASSLSGVDTEAFF.

V usage is TRBV12-3 or TRBV12-4 and J usage is TRBJ1-5, with D possibly matching TRBD1 (6 bases). The V end was cut by 4 bases, the J end by 2 bases, with 12 bases between. The CDR3 runs to 15 residues. The DNA for the CDR3 is TGTGCCAGCAGTTCCAGGGGCACGGGCAATCAGCCCCAGCATTTT. It yields the protein CASSSRGTGNQPQHF.

This chain links TRBV27 with TRBJ1-6, with D uncertain. V lost 3 bases and J 8 bases, leaving 8 bases between the germline ends. The CDR3 is 13 amino acids. Germline V gives CDR1 MNHEY, CDR2 SMNVEV (reference sequence). In DNA, the CDR3 is TGTGCCAGCAGTTTTCGGGTTGATTCACCCCTCCACTTT. Residues: CASSFRVDSPLHF.

This clonotype was seen once. The rearrangement uses TRBV19 and TRBJ2-2, with D perhaps matching TRBD1 (6 bases). V was trimmed by 5 bases and J by 6 bases, leaving 10 bases between them. This CDR3 has 13 amino acids. The germline gives CDR1 LNHDA, CDR2 SQIVND (reference sequence). CDR3 sequence (DNA): TGTGCCAGTAGTCTTCAGGGGTCCGGGGAGCTGTTTTTT. Its translation is CASSLQGSGELFF.

V is TRBV29-1 and J is TRBJ1-1, with D uncertain. The CDR3 covers 14 residues. CDR1 is SQVTM, CDR2 ANQGSEA, per germline. With 5 bases removed from V and 0 bases from J, the gap between germline ends came to 13 bases. The CDR3 sequence: CSVSRRLMNTEAFF. The CDR3 nucleotides read TGCAGCGTTTCCAGACGTTTAATGAACACTGAAGCTTTCTTT.

The chain couples TRBV28 to TRBJ2-5; weak D call: TRBD1 (6 bases). The CDR3 is 16 amino acids. Germline V CDR1 and CDR2: MDHEN, SYDVKM. The germline V and J ends were trimmed by 4 bases and 1 base, with 16 bases remaining between them. CDR3 amino acids: CASSWLGGQVQETQYF. The CDR3 DNA reads TGTGCCAGCAGTTGGTTAGGGGGTCAGGTCCAAGAGACCCAGTACTTC.

V gene TRBV6-2 or TRBV6-3 combines with J gene TRBJ2-3; D not resolved. The ends were cut back, 4 bases at V and 3 bases at J, with 2 bases in the middle. Germline loops: CDR1 MNHEY, CDR2 SVGEGT. The CDR3 covers 11 residues. CDR3 protein: CASSSTDTQYF. In DNA, the CDR3 is TGTGCCAGCAGTTCTACAGATACGCAGTATTTT.

The chain carries TRBV4-3 and TRBJ2-5; TRBD2 matches 9 bases. The junction had 5 bases not matched to a gene; V was cut back by 1 base and J by 2 bases. The CDR3 has 16 residues. Germline loops: CDR1 LGHNA, CDR2 YSLEER. CDR3 DNA: TGCGCCAGCAGCCAAGGGAGCGGGAGGAGTCAAGAGACCCAGTACTTC. This encodes CASSQGSGRSQETQYF.

The chain couples TRBV20-1 to TRBJ1-1; D gene ambiguous. Trimming cost V 5 bases and J 5 bases, with 12 bases left between them. The CDR3 has 12 residues. Looked up from germline, CDR1 is DFQATT and CDR2 is SNEGSKA (reference sequence). This CDR3 is CSASQPETEAFF. In DNA, the CDR3 is TGCAGTGCTTCTCAGCCAGAAACTGAAGCTTTCTTT.

The table lists this clonotype with a few counts. The genes are TRBV24-1 and TRBJ2-3; D not certain. V was pared by 1 base and J by 1 base, with 5 bases between. CDR1 and CDR2 (germline): KGHDR, SFDVKD. This CDR3 contains 14 residues. The CDR3 DNA follows: TGTGCCACCAGTGATTTCTACGGCACAGATACGCAGTATTTT. This translates into CATSDFYGTDTQYF.

The chain uses TRBV27 and TRBJ2-4; D unclear. V lost 5 bases, J lost 5 bases, and 7 bases lay in between. Per germline, CDR1 MNHEY and CDR2 SMNVEV (reference sequence). The CDR3 consists of 12 residues. The CDR3 bases are TGTGCCAGCAGTCTAGACCAAAACATTCAGTACTTC. Protein product: CASSLDQNIQYF.

This clonotype was observed a handful of times. This chain joins TRBV25-1 and TRBJ1-1; D possibly corresponds to TRBD1 (6 bases). The germline V gene has CDR1 MGHDK and CDR2 SYGVNS. The germline V and J ends were trimmed by 5 bases and 4 bases, with 8 bases remaining between them. The length of the CDR3 is 12 residues. CDR3 DNA: TGTGCCAGCAGTACAGGGATCACTGAAGCTTTCTTT. It specifies CASSTGITEAFF.

The chain combines TRBV20-1 with TRBJ1-4; D unresolved. The V gene lost 4 bases and the J gene lost 1 base, with 10 bases spanning the gap. Germline values: CDR1 DFQATT, CDR2 SNEGSKA (reference sequence). The CDR3 is 14 residues long. The CDR3 reads CSATSHGTNEKLFF. CDR3 sequence (DNA): TGCAGTGCTACCTCGCATGGAACTAATGAAAAACTGTTTTTT.

Only a few counts were recorded for this clonotype. This chain links TRBV2 with TRBJ2-7; D is unclear. V was shortened by 7 bases and J by 3 bases, with 10 bases between the two germline ends. The CDR3 extends over 12 amino acids. Germline CDR1 is SNHLY and CDR2 is FYNNEI. CDR3 residues: CASTRTRYEQYF. The CDR3 bases are TGTGCCAGCACCAGGACCCGCTACGAGCAGTACTTC.

This chain connects TRBV24-1 to TRBJ2-5, with D perhaps TRBD1 (5 bases). Trimming removed 3 bases from V and 1 base from J, with 11 bases in between. From germline, CDR1 is KGHDR and CDR2 SFDVKD. CDR3 length equals 15 residues. The CDR3 DNA sequence: TGTGCCACCAGTGATAACTGGGGCAGCCAAGAGACCCAGTACTTC. Translated, it gives CATSDNWGSQETQYF.

The genes are TRBV18 and TRBJ2-3; TRBD1 matches at 9 bases. The length of the CDR3 is 14 residues. Unmatched junction bases numbered 2, after V lost 2 bases and J lost 5 bases. Germline CDR1 KGHSH, CDR2 LQKENI. As DNA, the CDR3 is TGTGCCAGCTCACCAGGACAGGGGAGAGATACGCAGTATTTT. This gives the protein CASSPGQGRDTQYF.